This TCR beta chain was recovered during a study of blood T cell repertoires in COVID-19. Sequencing used immunoSEQ multiplex PCR; TCRdb keeps in-frame clones, though not all of them. The sample consists of a few hundred thousand clones, about nine tenths of them appearing once. Germline CDR1 and CDR2: MNHNY and SVGAGI (reference sequence). This CDR3 contains 14 residues. V was clipped by 5 bases and J by 4 bases; unmatched bases: 5. The sequence was obtained from a woman aged 25 to 39 with COVID-19, enrolled during active disease. The chain couples TRBV6-6 to TRBJ1-1; the match to TRBD1 covers 9 bases. Sequencing input: peripheral blood. CDR3 DNA sequence: TGTGCCAGCAGTCCGGGACAGGGAAGCACTGAAGCTTTCTTT. Its protein is CASSPGQGSTEAFF.